These 18 T cell receptor beta chains came from one sample sequenced in a study of blood T cell repertoires in COVID-19. Assay: immunoSEQ multiplex PCR; the TCRdb copy retains only in-frame clones and omits some. The repertoire holds some 71,000 clones, with 81% as singletons. Specimen: peripheral blood. These receptors all come from a woman in her sixties or seventies with acute or convalescent COVID-19.

The chain has TRBV9 and TRBJ1-1, with unresolved D. The length of the CDR3 is 12 residues. Germline CDR1 is SGDLS and CDR2 is YYNGEE. The V end was cut by 2 bases, the J end by 0 bases, with 2 bases between. The CDR3 DNA reads TGTGCCAGCAGCGTCTTGAACACTGAAGCTTTCTTT. Its protein is CASSVLNTEAFF.

The chain links TRBV6-6 to TRBJ1-1; D may be TRBD1 (6 bases). The CDR3 spans 14 residues. Germline CDR1 MNHNY, CDR2 SVGAGI (reference sequence). Trimming cost V 0 bases and J 8 bases, with 13 bases left between them. The CDR3 region is CASSYSPSGTEAFF. The CDR3 DNA follows: TGTGCCAGCAGTTACTCCCCTTCAGGGACAGAAGCTTTCTTT.

As to this clone: Additional DNA sequences in this sample encode the identical CDR3. The rearrangement joins TRBV30 to TRBJ2-3; D is unresolved. The V end lost 5 bases, the J end lost 0 bases, and 6 bases lay between the germline ends. CDR3 size: 12 residues. Germline V gene sequence: CDR1 GTSNPN, CDR2 SVGIG (reference sequence). For the CDR3, the DNA is TGTGCCTGGTCCGCGAGCACAGATACGCAGTATTTT. Translation gives CAWSASTDTQYF.

The V call is TRBV5-1, the J call TRBJ2-5; 10 positions agree with TRBD1. With V trimmed by 4 bases and J by 4 bases, 10 bases remained unmatched. This CDR3 has 16 residues. From germline, CDR1 is SGHRS and CDR2 YFSETQ. CDR3 loop: CASSGRDRGLGETQYF. The CDR3 DNA is TGCGCCAGCAGCGGGAGGGACAGGGGATTGGGAGAGACCCAGTACTTC.

The chain joins TRBV6-2 or TRBV6-3 to TRBJ2-3; 10 bases line up with TRBD2. Trimming took 6 bases from V and 6 from J; bases not matched to a gene: 15. Germline lookup yields CDR1 MNHEY and CDR2 SVGEGT. CDR3 size: 17 residues. CDR3 sequence (DNA): TGTGCCAGCAGCCATGGGCGGCTAGCGGGAGTCATGGATACGCAGTATTTT. Encoded protein: CASSHGRLAGVMDTQYF.

The V and J genes are TRBV7-8 and TRBJ2-7; D is unresolved. CDR1 and CDR2 (germline): SGHVS, FQNEAQ. V gave up 8 bases and J gave up 3 bases, with 17 bases separating them. This CDR3 spans 14 amino acids. The CDR3 DNA follows: TGTGCCAGCCTAAACTCCCCTCTCCTCTACGAGCAGTACTTC. This gives the protein CASLNSPLLYEQYF.

The V gene is TRBV5-1, the J gene TRBJ1-2, with 11 bases lining up with TRBD1. The J segment lost 4 bases and the V segment lost 4 bases, leaving 6 bases of the junction unmatched. Looked up from germline, CDR1 is SGHRS and CDR2 is YFSETQ. The CDR3 spans 15 residues. This CDR3 is CASSPGQGAAYGYTF. The CDR3 bases are TGCGCCAGCAGCCCTGGACAGGGGGCGGCCTATGGCTACACCTTC.

The chain employs TRBV7-2 and TRBJ2-2, with TRBD2 as a possible D gene (5 bases). The CDR3 loop spans 14 amino acids. Trimming took 1 base from V and 5 from J, leaving 8 bases between them. Germline V gene data show CDR1 as SGHTA and CDR2 as FQGNSA. Here the CDR3 DNA reads TGTGCCAGCAGCTTAGGAGGGCAAACCGGGGAGCTGTTTTTT. As protein: CASSLGGQTGELFF.

The chain is built from TRBV19 and TRBJ1-1; a possible D gene is TRBD1 (5 bases). The V end was cut by 3 bases, the J end by 1 base, with 9 bases between. From germline, CDR1 is LNHDA and CDR2 SQIVND (reference sequence). The CDR3 has 14 residues. The CDR3 is CASSIGRENTEAFF. The CDR3 DNA reads TGTGCCAGTAGTATTGGCAGGGAGAACACTGAAGCTTTCTTT.

V gene TRBV7-2 combines with J gene TRBJ2-3; the match to TRBD2 covers 11 bases. The ends lost 5 bases at V and 2 bases at J; junction bases unmatched: 9. This CDR3 has 17 residues. Germline V gene data show CDR1 as SGHTA and CDR2 as FQGNSA. CDR3 residues: CASSATLAGANTDTQYF. In DNA form, the CDR3 reads TGTGCCAGCAGCGCCACACTAGCGGGGGCGAACACAGATACGCAGTATTTT. Full variable domain (outside the CDR3, taken from reference TRBV7-2 and TRBJ2-3): GAGVSQSPSNKVTEKGKDVELRCDPISGHTALYWYRQSLGQGLEFLIYFQGNSAPDKSGLPSDRFSAERTGGSVSTLTIQRTQQEDSAVYLCASSATLAGANTDTQYFGPGTRLTVL.

This chain joins TRBV5-6 and TRBJ1-1; the match to TRBD1 covers 8 bases. After removal of 3 bases from V and 4 bases from J, the junction contained 14 bases not matched to a gene. This CDR3 has 17 amino acids. Germline CDR1 SGHDT, CDR2 YYEEEE. This CDR3 reads CASSSLGLQGALTEAFF. For the CDR3, the DNA is TGTGCCAGCAGCTCTCTTGGTCTCCAGGGGGCGCTCACTGAAGCTTTCTTT.

The chain carries TRBV28 and TRBJ2-3; the match to TRBD2 covers 14 bases. The CDR3 has 15 amino acids. V was pared by 8 bases and J by 3 bases, with 4 bases of the junction left unmatched. CDR1 and CDR2 from the germline V gene are MDHEN and SYDVKM. The DNA for the CDR3 is TGTGCCAGCGGCGGACTAGCGGGAGGAACAGATACGCAGTATTTT. This encodes CASGGLAGGTDTQYF.

This clone was recorded once. V usage is TRBV27 and J usage is TRBJ2-2, with a possible D match to TRBD2 (6 bases). Germline CDR1 and CDR2: MNHEY and SMNVEV (reference sequence). This CDR3 is 17 amino acids long. V lost 4 bases to trimming and J lost 9 bases, with 24 bases between them. The CDR3: CASSSSGGADFWRELFF. Here the CDR3 DNA reads TGTGCCAGCAGTTCAAGCGGAGGGGCGGACTTTTGGCGGGAGCTGTTTTTT.

V and J are TRBV6-5 and TRBJ1-4; TRBD1 is a possible D gene (6 bases). The V end was cut by 6 bases, the J end by 8 bases, with 19 bases between. The CDR3 spans 15 residues. The germline V gene encodes CDR1 MNHEY and CDR2 SVGAGI. The CDR3 DNA follows: TGTGCCAGCAGCCCCGGACAGACGAATAAGGAAAAACTGTTTTTT. This encodes CASSPGQTNKEKLFF.

V is TRBV9 and J is TRBJ1-6; no clear D. The CDR3 loop spans 14 amino acids. The V end lost 4 bases, the J end lost 11 bases, and 16 bases lay between the germline ends. In germline, CDR1 is SGDLS, CDR2 YYNGEE. The DNA for the CDR3 is TGTGCCAGCAGCCAGACCAATTCGGGGACACCCCTCCACTTT. It codes for CASSQTNSGTPLHF.

Here the CDR3 DNA reads TGTGCCAGCAGCAAAGCTTTTAGGGGGGGAGAAGACGCTGAAGCTTTCTTT. Its translation: CASSKAFRGGEDAEAFF. The chain uses TRBV21-1 and TRBJ1-1. TRBV21-1 counts as a pseudogene. This CDR3 has 17 amino acids.

The rearrangement uses TRBV11-2 and TRBJ1-4; perhaps TRBD1 as D (5 bases). V was trimmed by 5 bases and J by 2 bases, leaving 9 bases between them. The germline V gene has CDR1 SGHAT and CDR2 FQNNGV. The CDR3 runs 14 residues. The DNA for the CDR3 is TGTGCCAGCAGCCCAGGGTATACTAATGAAAAACTGTTTTTT. This sequence encodes CASSPGYTNEKLFF.

The rearrangement uses TRBV6-7 and TRBJ2-7, with D maybe TRBD2 (6 bases). TRBV6-7 is flagged as an ORF with uncertain function. This CDR3 has 17 amino acids. V lost 2 bases and J lost 0, with 17 bases in between. The chain's CDR3 is CASSYLGLYRGSYEQYF. The CDR3 nucleotides read TGTGCCAGCAGTTACCTGGGACTTTACCGTGGCTCCTACGAGCAGTACTTC.